This T cell receptor (beta chain) was observed in a study of regulatory T cells in long-lasting Graves disease. Time point in this sample: newly diagnosed GD, antithyroid drugs for less than 3 months. The TCR library was made from RNA that had been extracted from PBMCs in TRIzol. This clonotype has ten or more counts. Germline assignment: CDR1 SEHNR and CDR2 FQNEAQ (reference sequence). V was shortened by 5 bases and J by 2 bases, with 6 bases between the two germline ends. The CDR3 runs to 13 residues. Combining iRepertoire HTBI primers with Arm-PCR of CDR3 regions, the authors built TCR beta libraries. Using its own MiXCR run on the multiplex PCR reads, TCRdb lists one record per CDR3 protein. Of more than 450,000 distinct CDR3 sequences listed, about 11% were seen once; the top ten hold approximately 9%. In addition, the sample was reused for a study of T cells in Graves' hyperthyroidism and ophthalmopathy.

The sequencing here drew on peripheral blood mononuclear cells (PBMCs), taken at new diagnosis, from a patient treated with antithyroid drugs. The V and J genes are TRBV7-9 and TRBJ2-2; D is uncertain. This receptor was identified in a woman in her twenties or thirties with Graves disease. The CDR3 DNA sequence: TGTGCCAGCAGCAGGGATAACACCGGGGAGCTGTTTTTT. The encoded protein is CASSRDNTGELFF. The full variable domain, completed using reference TRBV7-9 and TRBJ2-2, is DTGVSQNPRHKITKRGQNVTFRCDPISEHNRLYWYRQTLGQGPEFLTYFQNEAQLEKSRLLSDRFSAERPKGSFSTLEIQRTEQGDSAMYLCASSRDNTGELFFGEGSRLTVL.